This TCR beta chain comes out of a study of T cell clonality in common variable immunodeficiency. Study results and limitations: CVID subjects had higher TCRbeta clonality than healthy controls, most marked in about a third.

This clone was seen at least ten times. Its antigen is unidentified. The read terminates 3 residues before the CDR3 end, so the remaining end is supplied by the germline J gene. Both groups were predominantly of Caucasian heritage. Only in-frame clones appear in the TCRdb table, and some are missing; sequencing was by immunoSEQ multiplex PCR. The repertoire consists of under 50,000 clones, none detected only once. Germline V gives CDR1 MNHEY, CDR2 SVGEGT. Losses at the gene ends were 0 bases for V and 1 base for J; bases not matched to a gene: 0. The CDR3 sequence is 15 residues long. Sequencing input: peripheral blood mononuclear cells. The chain uses TRBV6-2 or TRBV6-3 and TRBJ1-5; 7 bases match TRBD1. This TCR was recovered from a person between 18 and 75 years old in good health. The CDR3 is CASSYSGQSNQPQHF. CDR3 bases read: TGTGCCAGCAGTTACTCGGGACAGAGCAATCAGCCC.